These 15 T cell receptor beta chains originate from one sample sequenced in a study of control samples from healthy donors and cancer patients. The data were produced by immunoSEQ multiplex PCR, yet TCRdb's version contains in-frame clones alone and is incomplete. The sample consists of some 120,000 clones, around nine tenths of them appearing once. The sample was blood. The receptors here all came from a man between 18 and 29 years old in good health.

The rearrangement joins TRBV6-5 to TRBJ2-5; D may be TRBD2 (6 bases). CDR3 size: 16 residues. Germline CDR1 reads MNHEY; CDR2 reads SVGAGI. The V end was cut by 2 bases, the J end by 4 bases, with 17 bases between. This chain's CDR3 is CASSYAYGSAGETQYF. In nucleotides, the CDR3 is TGTGCCAGCAGTTACGCCTACGGGAGTGCCGGAGAGACCCAGTACTTC.

A few counts support this clone. The genes are TRBV2 and TRBJ1-1; a weak D match, TRBD1 (6 bases). From germline, CDR1 is SNHLY and CDR2 FYNNEI. Between the trimmed V and J ends, which lost 7 bases and 1 base, there was a span of 13 bases. The CDR3 loop spans 14 amino acids. The CDR3 DNA is TGTGCCAGCAAACTGGGGGGCCAGAACACTGAAGCTTTCTTT. It translates to CASKLGGQNTEAFF.

The V call is TRBV7-9, the J call TRBJ2-3, with TRBD2 identical over 12 bases. Germline V gene data show CDR1 as SEHNR and CDR2 as FQNEAQ (reference sequence). The CDR3 contains 18 residues. The V and J ends lost 4 bases and 2 bases, in that order; junction bases with no gene match: 10. CDR3 sequence reads: CASSSPPGTSGHTDTQYF. Here the CDR3 DNA reads TGTGCCAGCAGCTCCCCCCCCGGGACTAGCGGGCACACAGATACGCAGTATTTT. Using reference TRBV7-9 and TRBJ2-3 for the parts outside the CDR3, the full variable domain is DTGVSQNPRHKITKRGQNVTFRCDPISEHNRLYWYRQTLGQGPEFLTYFQNEAQLEKSRLLSDRFSAERPKGSFSTLEIQRTEQGDSAMYLCASSSPPGTSGHTDTQYFGPGTRLTVL.

In this sample, this clone is medium-sized. The chain is built from TRBV6-2 or TRBV6-3 and TRBJ2-1, with 9 nucleotides matching TRBD2. Germline CDR1 reads MNHEY; CDR2 reads SVGEGT. The CDR3 loop spans 15 amino acids. Trimming took 2 bases from V and 2 from J; bases not matched to a gene: 1. This CDR3 reads CASSYGTSTYNEQFF. CDR3 DNA sequence: TGTGCCAGCAGTTACGGGACTAGCACCTACAATGAGCAGTTCTTC.

This chain joins TRBV7-2 and TRBJ2-5; maybe TRBD1 (6 bases). V was shortened by 1 base and J by 6 bases, with 12 bases between the two germline ends. The CDR3 runs to 14 residues. Per the germline V gene, CDR1 is SGHTA and CDR2 is FQGNSA. CDR3 sequence: CASSLEGVYKTQYF. The CDR3 DNA reads as TGTGCCAGCAGCTTAGAGGGGGTATATAAGACCCAGTACTTC.

This chain joins TRBV6-5 and TRBJ2-6, with D perhaps TRBD1 or TRBD2 (5 bases each). V was clipped by 7 bases and J by 1 base, with 11 bases between them. Germline CDR1 reads MNHEY; CDR2 reads SVGAGI. There are 15 residues in the CDR3. The CDR3 DNA sequence: TGTGCCAGCAATTCAGGGAGTTCTGGGGCCAACGTCCTGACTTTC. It encodes CASNSGSSGANVLTF.

This rearrangement joins TRBV11-2 to TRBJ2-1; D assignment may be TRBD1 or TRBD2 (6 bases each). The CDR3 loop spans 19 amino acids. With 5 bases removed from V and 0 bases from J, the gap between germline ends came to 23 bases. In germline, CDR1 is SGHAT, CDR2 FQNNGV. The CDR3 sequence: CASSTRGVGPGSSYNEQFF. The CDR3 region has the DNA TGTGCCAGCAGCACTAGGGGGGTTGGGCCGGGAAGCTCCTACAATGAGCAGTTCTTC.

The chain combines TRBV4-1 with TRBJ1-5; D is possibly TRBD1 (5 bases). Germline CDR1 MGHRA, CDR2 YSYEKL. V lost 4 bases and J lost 1, with 14 bases in between. This CDR3 region has 16 residues. The CDR3 loop reads CASSPGRGGSNQPQHF. The DNA for the CDR3 is TGCGCCAGCAGCCCCGGAAGGGGAGGGAGCAATCAGCCCCAGCATTTT.

V is TRBV4-3 and J is TRBJ1-1, with 7 bases identical to TRBD1. V dropped 1 base and J dropped 7; count of bases not matched to a gene: 3. This CDR3 region has 13 residues. Germline V gene sequence: CDR1 LGHNA, CDR2 YSLEER. CDR3 bases: TGCGCCAGCAGCCAAGCGGGACAGCTTGAAGCTTTCTTT. Encoded protein: CASSQAGQLEAFF.

V usage is TRBV7-9 and J usage is TRBJ2-1, with D perhaps TRBD2 (5 bases). V was pared by 5 bases and J by 7 bases, with 24 bases between. In germline, CDR1 is SEHNR, CDR2 FQNEAQ (reference sequence). The CDR3 runs to 17 residues. CDR3 coding DNA: TGTGCCAGCAGCCGAATGGTCCCGGAAATAGCGAGGAATGAGCAGTTCTTC. This translates into CASSRMVPEIARNEQFF.

This sequence joins TRBV7-2 and TRBJ2-1, with D tentatively TRBD1 or TRBD2 (5 bases each). This CDR3 has 16 residues. Germline CDR1 and CDR2: SGHTA and FQGNSA. V lost 7 bases and J 7 bases, leaving 23 bases between the germline ends. The CDR3: CASTLSRGVLGNEQFF. As DNA, the CDR3 is TGTGCCAGCACCCTTAGTAGAGGGGTCTTGGGGAATGAGCAGTTCTTC.

This chain connects TRBV30 to TRBJ1-5; D gene uncertain. CDR1 and CDR2 from the germline V gene are GTSNPN and SVGIG (reference sequence). The CDR3 runs 12 residues. V was shortened by 2 bases and J by 6 bases, with 8 bases between the two germline ends. For the CDR3, the DNA is TGTGCCTGGAGTTCTTCGGGTCAGCCCCAGCATTTT. Its protein product is CAWSSSGQPQHF.

This chain links TRBV5-6 with TRBJ2-1, with 8 nucleotides matching TRBD2. Unmatched junction bases numbered 8, after V lost 4 bases and J lost 14 bases. CDR1 is SGHDT and CDR2 is YYEEEE in the germline V gene. This CDR3 contains 12 residues. The CDR3 here is CASSTTSGFEFF. CDR3 DNA: TGTGCCAGCAGCACAACTAGCGGTTTTGAGTTCTTC.

This rearrangement joins TRBV25-1 to TRBJ1-2, with D perhaps matching TRBD1 (5 bases). Per the germline V gene, CDR1 is MGHDK and CDR2 is SYGVNS. The V gene lost 5 bases and the J gene lost 7 bases, with 8 bases spanning the gap. The CDR3 length is 11 residues. As DNA, the CDR3 is TGTGCCAGCAGTAAGGGGATTGGCTACACCTTC. Translating gives CASSKGIGYTF.

V is TRBV4-2 and J is TRBJ1-2, with 7 nucleotides matching TRBD1. V was pared by 1 base and J by 5 bases, with 7 bases of the junction left unmatched. Germline V gene lookup returns CDR1 LGHNA and CDR2 YNFKEQ. The CDR3 totals 15 residues. CDR3 residues: CASSQVEGTAYGYTF. The CDR3 DNA sequence: TGTGCCAGCAGCCAAGTTGAAGGGACAGCATATGGCTACACCTTC.